These 3 T cell receptor beta chains originate from one sample sequenced in a study of T cell responses to AZD1222 COVID-19 vaccine. The method was immunoSEQ multiplex PCR; TCRdb's version includes in-frame clones alone and lacks a portion of them. The sample includes about 140,000 clones, around 90% of them seen just once. The sequenced sample was peripheral blood, obtained on day 0 of AZD1222 vaccination. All receptors come from an adult in good health.

The J gene is TRBJ2-3, the V gene TRBV6-5; the match to TRBD2 covers 7 bases. J was trimmed by 5 bases and V by 7 bases; bases with no gene match: 12. CDR1 is MNHEY and CDR2 is SVGAGI in the germline V gene. This CDR3 region has 15 residues. The CDR3 bases are TGTGCCAGCACAAAAAGCGGGACCGGAGGAGATACGCAGTATTTT. Its translation is CASTKSGTGGDTQYF.

The genes are TRBV7-2 and TRBJ1-5; D ambiguous. This CDR3 contains 16 residues. Trimming left V 3 bases short and J 0 bases short, with 12 bases between. Germline V gives CDR1 SGHTA, CDR2 FQGNSA. CDR3 amino acids: CASSFRGGSSNQPQHF. CDR3 DNA: TGTGCCAGCAGCTTCCGGGGAGGGAGTAGCAATCAGCCCCAGCATTTT.

Written as DNA, the CDR3 is TGCGCCAGCAGCTTCGGGACAGGGAATCAGCCCCAGCATTTT. This encodes CASSFGTGNQPQHF. J is TRBJ1-5 and V is TRBV5-1; 9 bases are shared with TRBD1. This CDR3 is 14 amino acids long. Looked up from germline, CDR1 is SGHRS and CDR2 is YFSETQ. The ends lost 2 bases at V and 4 bases at J; junction bases unmatched: 1.